The present TCR beta chain was sequenced within a study of shared clonotypes between healthy human individuals. Study-level background: Each donor's CD4 naive and CD4 memory cells filled three plates apiece, CD8 naive two, and CD8 memory one. Points from the study as a whole: Among a few donors, approximately 5% of naive CD4 clonotypes were found in common. Sequencing depth was a factor that was expected to affect clonotype sharing among donors.

Terminally differentiated effector memory CD45RA+ cells were excluded from the naive CD8 cells, which were CD45RO-negative and positively selected for CCR7. Caucasian adults residing in Nashville, Tennessee made up all the donors. In the case of this clone: What it recognizes is unknown.

Germline CDR1 reads MGHDK; CDR2 reads SYGVNS. The J segment lost 7 bases and the V segment lost 5 bases, leaving 10 bases of the junction unmatched. There are 15 residues in the CDR3. Clones were read by immunoSEQ multiplex PCR, and TCRdb kept only the in-frame ones, dropping some. This sample has some 800,000 clones; almost 95% occur once, and the top ten carry around 24%. The sequenced sample consisted of naive CD8+ T cells sorted from blood. The chain employs TRBV25-1 and TRBJ2-1; 8 bases fit TRBD2. This clonotype was sampled from a man aged 30 to 45 in good health. The CDR3 sequence: CASSWAGGAGNEQFF. The CDR3 nucleotides are TGTGCCAGCAGTTGGGCGGGGGGAGCAGGGAATGAGCAGTTCTTC. Based on the CDR3 plus reference TRBV25-1 and TRBJ2-1, the full variable domain is EADIYQTPRYLVIGTGKKITLECSQTMGHDKMYWYQQDPGMELHLIHYSYGVNSTEKGDLSSESTVSRIRTEHFPLTLESARPSHTSQYLCASSWAGGAGNEQFFGPGTRLTVL.